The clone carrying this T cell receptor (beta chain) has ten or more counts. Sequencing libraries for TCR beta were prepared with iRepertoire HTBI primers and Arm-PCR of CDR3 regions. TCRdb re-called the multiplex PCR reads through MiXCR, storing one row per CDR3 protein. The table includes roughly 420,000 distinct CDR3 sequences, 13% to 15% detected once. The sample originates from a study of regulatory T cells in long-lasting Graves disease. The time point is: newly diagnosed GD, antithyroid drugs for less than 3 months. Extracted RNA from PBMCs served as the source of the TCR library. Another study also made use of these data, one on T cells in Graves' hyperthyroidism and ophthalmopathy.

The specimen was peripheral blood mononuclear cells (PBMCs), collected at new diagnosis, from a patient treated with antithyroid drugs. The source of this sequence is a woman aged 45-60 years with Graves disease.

The CDR3 region is CRPASGTGGYNEQFF. DNA of the CDR3: TGCAGACCAGCTAGTGGTACGGGGGGCTACAATGAGCAGTTCTTC. The chain recombines TRBV20-1 with TRBJ2-1, with 7 bases identical to TRBD2. Per germline, CDR1 DFQATT and CDR2 SNEGSKA (reference sequence). The CDR3 covers 15 residues.